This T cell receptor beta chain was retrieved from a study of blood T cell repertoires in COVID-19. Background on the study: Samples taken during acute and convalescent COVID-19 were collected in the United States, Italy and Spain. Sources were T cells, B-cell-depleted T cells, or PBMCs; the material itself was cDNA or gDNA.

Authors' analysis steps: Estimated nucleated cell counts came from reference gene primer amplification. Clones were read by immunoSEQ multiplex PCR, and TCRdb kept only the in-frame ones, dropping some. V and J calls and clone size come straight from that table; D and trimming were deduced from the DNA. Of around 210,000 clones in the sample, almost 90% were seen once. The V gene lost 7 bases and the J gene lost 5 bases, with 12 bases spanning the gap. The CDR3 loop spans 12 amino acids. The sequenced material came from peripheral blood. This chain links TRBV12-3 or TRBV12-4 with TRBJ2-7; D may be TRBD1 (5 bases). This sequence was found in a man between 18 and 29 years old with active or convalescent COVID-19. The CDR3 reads CASTQDSHEQYF. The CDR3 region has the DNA TGTGCCAGCACCCAAGACAGCCACGAGCAGTACTTC.